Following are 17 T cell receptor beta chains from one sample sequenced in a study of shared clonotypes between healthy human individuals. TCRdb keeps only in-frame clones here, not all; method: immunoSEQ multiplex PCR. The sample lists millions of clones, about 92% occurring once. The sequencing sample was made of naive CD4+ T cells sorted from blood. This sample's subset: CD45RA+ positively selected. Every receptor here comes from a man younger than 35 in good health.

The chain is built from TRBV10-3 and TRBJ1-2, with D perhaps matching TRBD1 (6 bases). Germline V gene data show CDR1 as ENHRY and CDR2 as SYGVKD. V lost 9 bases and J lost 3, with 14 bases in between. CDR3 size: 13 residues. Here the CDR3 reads CAISGEEHYGYTF. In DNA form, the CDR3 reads TGTGCCATATCAGGGGAGGAGCACTATGGCTACACCTTC.

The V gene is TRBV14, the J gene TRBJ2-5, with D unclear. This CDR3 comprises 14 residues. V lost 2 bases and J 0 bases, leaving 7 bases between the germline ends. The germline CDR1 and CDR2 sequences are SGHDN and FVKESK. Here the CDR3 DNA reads TGTGCCAGCAGCCAACACGGGTACCAAGAGACCCAGTACTTC. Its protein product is CASSQHGYQETQYF.

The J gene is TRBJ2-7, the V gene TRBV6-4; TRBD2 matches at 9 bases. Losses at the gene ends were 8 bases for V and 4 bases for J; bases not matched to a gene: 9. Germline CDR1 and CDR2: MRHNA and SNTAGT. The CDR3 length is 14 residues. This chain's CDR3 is CASPRGAGGYEQYF. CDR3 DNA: TGTGCCAGCCCTAGAGGGGCGGGAGGGTACGAGCAGTACTTC.

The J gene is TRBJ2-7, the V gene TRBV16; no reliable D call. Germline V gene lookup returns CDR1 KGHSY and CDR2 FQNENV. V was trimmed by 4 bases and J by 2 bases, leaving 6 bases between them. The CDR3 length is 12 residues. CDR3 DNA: TGTGCCAGCAGCCTACTTACCTACGAGCAGTACTTC. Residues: CASSLLTYEQYF. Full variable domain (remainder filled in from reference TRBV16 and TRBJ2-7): GEEVAQTPKHLVRGEGQKAKLYCAPIKGHSYVFWYQQVLKNEFKFLISFQNENVFDETGMPKERFSAKCLPNSPCSLEIQATKLEDSAVYFCASSLLTYEQYFGPGTRLTVT.

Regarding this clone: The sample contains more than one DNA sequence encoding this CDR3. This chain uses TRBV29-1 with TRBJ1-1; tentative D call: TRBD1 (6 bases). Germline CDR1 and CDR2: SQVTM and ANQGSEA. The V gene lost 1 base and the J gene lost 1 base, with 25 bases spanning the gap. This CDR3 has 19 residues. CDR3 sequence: CSVEVGTGKRRLSNTEAFF. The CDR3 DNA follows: TGCAGCGTTGAAGTGGGTACAGGGAAACGGCGCCTTTCGAACACTGAAGCTTTCTTT.

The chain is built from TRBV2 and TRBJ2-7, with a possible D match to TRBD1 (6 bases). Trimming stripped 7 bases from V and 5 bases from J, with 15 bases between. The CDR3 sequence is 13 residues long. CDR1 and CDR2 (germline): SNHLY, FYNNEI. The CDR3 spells CASNPGEPDEQYF. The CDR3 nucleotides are TGTGCCAGCAATCCAGGGGAACCTGACGAGCAGTACTTC. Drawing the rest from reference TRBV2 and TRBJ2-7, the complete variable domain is EPEVTQTPSHQVTQMGQEVILRCVPISNHLYFYWYRQILGQKVEFLVSFYNNEISEKSEIFDDQFSVERPDGSNFTLKIRSTKLEDSAMYFCASNPGEPDEQYFGPGTRLTVT.

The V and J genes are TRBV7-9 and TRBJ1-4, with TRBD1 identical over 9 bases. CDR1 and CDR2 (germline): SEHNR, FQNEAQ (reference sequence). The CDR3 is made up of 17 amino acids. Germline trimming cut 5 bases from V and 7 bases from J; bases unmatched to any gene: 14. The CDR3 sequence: CASSPGTGKGGREKLFF. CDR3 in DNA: TGTGCCAGCAGCCCTGGGACAGGGAAAGGGGGTCGTGAAAAACTGTTTTTT.

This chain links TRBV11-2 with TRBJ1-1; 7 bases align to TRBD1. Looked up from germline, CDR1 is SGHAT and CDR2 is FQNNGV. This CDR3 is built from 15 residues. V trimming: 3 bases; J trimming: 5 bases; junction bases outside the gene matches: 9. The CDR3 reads CASSFDGTAFTEAFF. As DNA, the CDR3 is TGTGCCAGCAGCTTCGACGGGACAGCTTTTACTGAAGCTTTCTTT. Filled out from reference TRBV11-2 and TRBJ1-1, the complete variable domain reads EAGVAQSPRYKIIEKRQSVAFWCNPISGHATLYWYQQILGQGPKLLIQFQNNGVVDDSQLPKDRFSAERLKGVDSTLKIQPAKLEDSAVYLCASSFDGTAFTEAFFGQGTRLTVV.

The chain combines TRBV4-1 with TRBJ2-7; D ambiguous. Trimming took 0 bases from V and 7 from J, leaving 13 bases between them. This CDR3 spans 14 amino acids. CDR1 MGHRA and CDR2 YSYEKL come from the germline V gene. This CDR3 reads CASSQDRRYLEQYF. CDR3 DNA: TGCGCCAGCAGCCAAGATCGGCGCTACTTGGAGCAGTACTTC.

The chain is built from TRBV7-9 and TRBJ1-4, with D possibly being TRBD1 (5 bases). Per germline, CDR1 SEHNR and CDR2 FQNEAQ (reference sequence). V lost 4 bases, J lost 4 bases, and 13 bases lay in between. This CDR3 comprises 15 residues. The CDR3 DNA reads TGTGCCAGCAGCTCCCGGGACTCATATAATGAAAAACTGTTTTTT. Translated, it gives CASSSRDSYNEKLFF.

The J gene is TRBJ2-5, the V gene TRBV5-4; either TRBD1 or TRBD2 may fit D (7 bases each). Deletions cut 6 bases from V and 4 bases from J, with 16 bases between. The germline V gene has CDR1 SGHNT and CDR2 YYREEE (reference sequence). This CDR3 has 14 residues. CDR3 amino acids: CASMVRGGSETQYF. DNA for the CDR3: TGTGCCAGCATGGTCAGGGGGGGATCAGAGACCCAGTACTTC.

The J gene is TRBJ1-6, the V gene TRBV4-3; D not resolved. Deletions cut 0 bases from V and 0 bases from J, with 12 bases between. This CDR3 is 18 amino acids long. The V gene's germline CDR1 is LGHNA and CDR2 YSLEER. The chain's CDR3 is CASSQDRAGSSYNSPLHF. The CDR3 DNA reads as TGCGCCAGCAGCCAAGACCGGGCGGGGAGCTCCTATAATTCACCCCTCCACTTT.

Here the CDR3 reads CASSQPGQGTYEQYF. The CDR3 DNA reads TGTGCCAGCAGCCAGCCGGGACAGGGGACCTACGAGCAGTACTTC. This chain joins TRBV6-5 and TRBJ2-7; 10 nucleotides agree with TRBD1. Germline loops: CDR1 MNHEY, CDR2 SVGAGI. The CDR3 runs 15 residues. With V trimmed by 6 bases and J by 2 bases, 7 bases remained unmatched.

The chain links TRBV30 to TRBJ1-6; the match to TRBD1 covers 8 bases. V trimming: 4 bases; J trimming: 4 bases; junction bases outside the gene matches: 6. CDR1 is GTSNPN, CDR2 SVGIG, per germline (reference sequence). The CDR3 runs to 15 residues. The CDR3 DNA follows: TGTGCCTGGAAGGACAGGGTTAAATATAATTCACCCCTCCACTTT. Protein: CAWKDRVKYNSPLHF.

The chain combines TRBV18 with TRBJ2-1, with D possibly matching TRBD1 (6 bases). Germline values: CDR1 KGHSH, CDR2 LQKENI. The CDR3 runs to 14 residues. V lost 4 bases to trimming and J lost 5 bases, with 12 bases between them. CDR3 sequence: CASSQQGRHNEQFF. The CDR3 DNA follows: TGTGCCAGCTCACAGCAGGGGCGTCACAATGAGCAGTTCTTC.

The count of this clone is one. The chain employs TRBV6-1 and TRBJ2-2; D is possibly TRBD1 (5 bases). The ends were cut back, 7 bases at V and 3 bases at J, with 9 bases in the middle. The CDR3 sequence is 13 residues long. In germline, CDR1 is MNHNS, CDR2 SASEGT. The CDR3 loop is CASNRQHTGELFF. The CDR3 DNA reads TGTGCCAGCAATAGACAGCACACCGGGGAGCTGTTTTTT.

The CDR3 here is CASSPAWGADQPQHF. In DNA, the CDR3 is TGTGCCAGCAGCCCAGCCTGGGGCGCGGATCAGCCCCAGCATTTT. The rearrangement uses TRBV7-9 and TRBJ1-5; perhaps TRBD1 as D (5 bases). This CDR3 has 15 residues. Germline CDR1 SEHNR, CDR2 FQNEAQ (reference sequence). Between the trimmed V and J ends, which lost 5 bases and 5 bases, there was a span of 16 bases. Filled out from reference TRBV7-9 and TRBJ1-5, the complete variable domain reads DTGVSQNPRHKITKRGQNVTFRCDPISEHNRLYWYRQTLGQGPEFLTYFQNEAQLEKSRLLSDRFSAERPKGSFSTLEIQRTEQGDSAMYLCASSPAWGADQPQHFGDGTRLSIL.